The present entry profiles one T cell receptor (beta chain) with its context. Its specificity is not known. Libraries were prepared by immunoSEQ multiplex PCR; TCRdb keeps only in-frame clonotypes and omits some of them. Of around 190,000 clones listed, about 85% are singletons. This specimen comes from a study of cytomegalovirus exposure and HLA in healthy donors. V was clipped by 2 bases and J by 3 bases; unmatched bases: 19. This CDR3 region has 21 residues. Germline lookup yields CDR1 SGHRS and CDR2 YFSETQ. The study's findings and limits: The investigators catalogued 164 TCR beta chains as cytomegalovirus-associated. First-cohort TCR clusters tended to co-occur in the 90 to 150 validation repertoires, a later analysis found.

The chain couples TRBV5-1 to TRBJ2-5; TRBD2 matches at 13 bases. The receptor was isolated from a young man in good health and CMV-seropositive. Sequencing was carried out using PBMCs. The CDR3 region is CASSFATGMGTSGRAEETQYF. DNA of the CDR3: TGCGCCAGCAGCTTTGCGACAGGGATGGGTACTAGCGGGAGGGCCGAAGAGACCCAGTACTTC.